A single sample gave rise to the 25 T cell receptor beta chains below, sequenced in a study of spatial heterogeneity in lung cancer (dated by TCRdb to about 2019). Sample time point, as interpreted from the label and publication: sample taken at primary tumor resection. The library relied on 5' RACE. The instrument given in TCRdb is NextSeq 500. TCRdb cleaned the public reads at Q25 with fastp, built clones with MiXCR and kept in-frame beta chains. CDR3 protein sequences are deduplicated, and each keeps its most common genes and DNA. Recorded for this sample are tens of thousands of distinct CDR3 sequences; over 9.5% of them occurred a single time. The top ten clonotypes cover roughly two fifths of the sample. This sample comprised PBMCs, obtained at surgery. The receptors derive from a male donor with early-stage non-small cell lung cancer.

This clonotype has just a few counts. This sequence joins TRBV12-3 or TRBV12-4 and TRBJ1-4; 7 bases line up with TRBD1. Trimming took 6 bases from V and 7 from J; bases not matched to a gene: 11. This CDR3 spans 15 amino acids. The CDR3 reads CASRQQGTAGEKLFF. CDR3 DNA sequence: TGTGCCAGCAGACAACAGGGGACGGCAGGTGAAAAACTGTTTTTT.

The rearrangement uses TRBV30 and TRBJ2-1; D uncertain. The V gene's germline CDR1 is GTSNPN and CDR2 SVGIG (reference sequence). V shed 3 bases and J shed 7 bases, with 10 bases lying between them. The CDR3 is 12 amino acids. As DNA, the CDR3 is TGTGCCTGGAGGCTCCCGACGAATGAGCAGTTCTTC. Amino acid sequence: CAWRLPTNEQFF. Based on the CDR3 plus reference TRBV30 and TRBJ2-1, the full variable domain is SQTIHQWPATLVQPVGSPLSLECTVEGTSNPNLYWYRQAAGRGLQLLFYSVGIGQISSEVPQNLSASRPQDRQFILSSKKLLLSDSGFYLCAWRLPTNEQFFGPGTRLTVL.

The chain employs TRBV20-1 and TRBJ2-7, with 8 positions matching TRBD1. J lost 3 bases, V lost 5 bases, and 9 bases had no gene match. The CDR3 consists of 14 residues. The V gene's germline CDR1 is DFQATT and CDR2 SNEGSKA (reference sequence). This CDR3 reads CSAYPGGRGYEQYF. The CDR3 nucleotides read TGCAGTGCTTATCCAGGGGGCAGGGGCTACGAGCAGTACTTC.

V is TRBV28 and J is TRBJ1-2; D is unresolved. The germline V gene encodes CDR1 MDHEN and CDR2 SYDVKM. The V end was cut by 5 bases, the J end by 0 bases, with 13 bases between. There are 15 residues in the CDR3. The CDR3 here is CASSPGGSPNYGYTF. CDR3 DNA: TGTGCCAGCAGTCCGGGAGGCTCGCCTAACTATGGCTACACCTTC.

The table lists this clonotype with a few counts. V is TRBV20-1 and J is TRBJ2-5; maybe TRBD1 (6 bases). The V end was cut by 6 bases, the J end by 1 base, with 12 bases between. The germline V gene has CDR1 DFQATT and CDR2 SNEGSKA (reference sequence). The CDR3 totals 13 residues. The CDR3 here is CSALDSLQETQYF. CDR3 sequence (DNA): TGCAGTGCCCTGGACAGCCTCCAAGAGACCCAGTACTTC.

This clonotype came up many times. The rearrangement links TRBV7-2 to TRBJ1-6; possible D gene TRBD1, 5 bases. There are 15 residues in the CDR3. The V and J ends lost 5 bases and 5 bases respectively, with 13 bases between them. Per germline, CDR1 SGHTA and CDR2 FQGNSA. CDR3: CASSRSRDDNSPLHF. The CDR3 DNA sequence: TGTGCCAGCAGCAGGAGCCGGGACGATAATTCACCCCTCCACTTT.

Only a few counts were recorded for this clonotype. The chain combines TRBV6-5 with TRBJ1-2; D perhaps matches TRBD1 (5 bases). The CDR3 contains 13 residues. The germline CDR1 and CDR2 sequences are MNHEY and SVGAGI. V gave up 4 bases and J gave up 8 bases, with 14 bases separating them. CDR3: CASSWGPRAGYTF. The CDR3 DNA follows: TGTGCCAGCAGTTGGGGCCCTAGGGCAGGCTACACCTTC.

This clonotype was counted many times. This chain joins TRBV6-5 and TRBJ2-3; unclear D gene. The CDR3 extends over 14 amino acids. Trimming took 2 bases from V and 1 from J, leaving 7 bases between them. Per germline, CDR1 MNHEY and CDR2 SVGAGI. The CDR3: CASSYRRGTDTQYF. The CDR3 DNA sequence: TGTGCCAGCAGTTACCGTCGTGGCACAGATACGCAGTATTTT.

The V and J genes are TRBV28 and TRBJ1-5; 8 bases fit TRBD1. CDR1 and CDR2 (germline): MDHEN, SYDVKM. Losses at the gene ends were 4 bases for V and 9 bases for J; bases not matched to a gene: 14. This CDR3 region has 16 residues. CDR3 sequence reads: CASSSSPGQDYRPQHF. The CDR3, as DNA: TGTGCCAGCAGTTCCAGCCCGGGACAGGATTATCGGCCCCAGCATTTT.

The chain has TRBV28 and TRBJ2-7, with 12 bases fitting TRBD2. The length of the CDR3 is 16 residues. Germline CDR1 MDHEN, CDR2 SYDVKM. V lost 6 bases to trimming and J lost 1 base; unmatched junction nucleotides: 7. The CDR3 DNA is TGTGCCAGCAGACCCAGGACTAGCGGGAAGTCCTACGAGCAGTACTTC. Its protein product is CASRPRTSGKSYEQYF.

This clonotype was observed a few times. J is TRBJ2-1 and V is TRBV5-1; 12 positions match TRBD2. The V and J ends lost 3 bases and 4 bases, in that order; junction bases with no gene match: 8. Germline assignment: CDR1 SGHRS and CDR2 YFSETQ. CDR3 length: 17 amino acids. CDR3 in DNA: TGCGCCAGCAGCTCGGTTCCTGGACTAGCGGGGTACAATGAGCAGTTCTTC. Protein product: CASSSVPGLAGYNEQFF.

This clonotype was seen a handful of times. The V gene is TRBV29-1, the J gene TRBJ1-2, with D possibly matching TRBD1 (5 bases). Germline V gene sequence: CDR1 SQVTM, CDR2 ANQGSEA. V lost 4 bases and J 8 bases, leaving 20 bases between the germline ends. This CDR3 is 14 amino acids long. Here the CDR3 reads CSVGSLLRGGGYTF. In DNA, the CDR3 is TGCAGCGTTGGATCTCTGCTGAGGGGAGGAGGCTACACCTTC.

V gene TRBV2 combines with J gene TRBJ1-2; 9 positions match TRBD1. Germline loops: CDR1 SNHLY, CDR2 FYNNEI. The CDR3 runs to 12 residues. V shed 6 bases and J 7 bases; nucleotides not matched to a gene: 3. The CDR3 nucleotides read TGTGCCAGCAGCGGGACAGGGTCTGGCTACACCTTC. Translated, it gives CASSGTGSGYTF.

In this sample, this clonotype turned up a few times. This chain joins TRBV2 and TRBJ1-4; tentative D call: TRBD1 (6 bases). Germline CDR1 and CDR2: SNHLY and FYNNEI. V lost 7 bases and J 4 bases, leaving 13 bases between the germline ends. The CDR3 consists of 14 residues. The CDR3 DNA is TGTGCCAGCATAGCGGACAGAAATAATGAAAAACTGTTTTTT. Residues: CASIADRNNEKLFF.

This clonotype was seen repeatedly, ten times or more. The chain has TRBV6-2 or TRBV6-3 and TRBJ2-7; 8 bases align to TRBD1. With 5 bases clipped from V and 1 base from J, the junction kept 10 bases outside the gene matches. CDR1 is MNHEY and CDR2 is SVGEGT in the germline V gene. This CDR3 is 16 amino acids long. CDR3 amino acids: CASSDSRTGSSYEQYF. The CDR3 nucleotides are TGTGCCAGCAGTGATTCCCGGACAGGGAGTTCCTACGAGCAGTACTTC.

This clonotype was picked up many times. The J gene is TRBJ2-5, the V gene TRBV27; D gene uncertain. The germline CDR1 and CDR2 sequences are MNHEY and SMNVEV (reference sequence). V was shortened by 0 bases and J by 5 bases, with 7 bases between the two germline ends. The CDR3 is made up of 13 amino acids. The CDR3, as DNA: TGTGCCAGCAGTTTATCGGGCTGGGAGACCCAGTACTTC. Translated: CASSLSGWETQYF.

In this sample, this clonotype turned up many times. The CDR3 nucleotides are TGTGCCAGCAGTCCCCTACAGGGTACAGTCCCCGAGCAGTACTTC. It specifies CASSPLQGTVPEQYF. This chain links TRBV28 with TRBJ2-7, with D possibly TRBD1 on 6 matching bases. The germline V and J ends were trimmed by 5 bases and 6 bases, with 20 bases remaining between them. Germline V gives CDR1 MDHEN, CDR2 SYDVKM. This CDR3 has 15 amino acids.

This clonotype was seen many times. The genes are TRBV5-1 and TRBJ2-3; 10 bases agree with TRBD1. The ends lost 4 bases at V and 2 bases at J; junction bases unmatched: 13. There are 18 residues in the CDR3. In germline, CDR1 is SGHRS, CDR2 YFSETQ. Here the CDR3 DNA reads TGCGCCAGCAGCCGATTCCTCCCGGGACAGGGGAACACAGATACGCAGTATTTT. It yields the protein CASSRFLPGQGNTDTQYF.

This clonotype appeared many times. This CDR3 is CASSVGQMNTEAFF. The CDR3 bases are TGTGCCAGCAGCGTAGGACAGATGAACACTGAAGCTTTCTTT. This rearrangement joins TRBV5-4 to TRBJ1-1, with D perhaps TRBD1 (6 bases). Germline CDR1 and CDR2: SGHNT and YYREEE (reference sequence). V was pared by 4 bases and J by 0 bases, with 10 bases between. This CDR3 is built from 14 residues.

V and J are TRBV5-4 and TRBJ2-5; D might be TRBD2 (6 bases). The CDR3 sequence is 16 residues long. V lost 4 bases and J 7 bases, leaving 23 bases between the germline ends. Germline V lookup: CDR1 SGHNT, CDR2 YYREEE (reference sequence). The CDR3 sequence is CASSKNSGTSQGTQYF. The CDR3, as DNA: TGTGCCAGCAGCAAAAACTCCGGGACTTCCCAGGGGACCCAGTACTTC.

With regard to this clonotype: Relative to the germline gene, one junction end is altered; a read error may explain this. The chain is built from TRBV7-2 and TRBJ2-3; 11 positions agree with TRBD2. The CDR3 covers 15 residues. Germline assignment: CDR1 SGHTA and CDR2 FQGNSA. CDR3: CASSLAGGRADTQYF. The CDR3 DNA is TGTGCTAGCAGCCTAGCGGGAGGCCGGGCCGATACGCAGTATTTT.

The chain has TRBV7-8 and TRBJ2-7; 13 positions match TRBD2. The CDR3 has 18 amino acids. The V and J ends lost 7 bases and 7 bases, in that order; junction bases with no gene match: 19. In germline, CDR1 is SGHVS, CDR2 FQNEAQ. The CDR3 bases are TGTGCCAGCACCCCTCTACAAGGACTAGCGGGAGTGTCTAGGGAGCAGTACTTC. This gives the protein CASTPLQGLAGVSREQYF.

There are a few counts of this clonotype. This chain links TRBV7-6 with TRBJ1-6, with 7 positions matching TRBD1. Germline assignment: CDR1 SGHVS and CDR2 FNYEAQ. V shed 5 bases and J 7 bases; nucleotides not matched to a gene: 5. This CDR3 contains 14 residues. The CDR3 loop reads CASSRDRLNSPLHF. The CDR3 DNA follows: TGTGCCAGCAGCCGGGACAGACTAAATTCACCCCTCCACTTT. Complete variable domain (other parts from reference TRBV7-6 and TRBJ1-6): GAGVSQSPRYKVTKRGQDVALRCDPISGHVSLYWYRQALGQGPEFLTYFNYEAQQDKSGLPNDRFSAERPEGSISTLTIQRTEQRDSAMYRCASSRDRLNSPLHFGNGTRLTVT.

This clonotype occurred a few times. An end of the junction differs from the germline gene, which may be a read error. The rearrangement joins TRBV7-2 to TRBJ2-1, with D hard to call. The CDR3 sequence is 14 residues long. Germline loops: CDR1 SGHTA, CDR2 FQGNSA. CDR3 residues: CVSSFPLGRNEQFF. In DNA, the CDR3 is TGTGTCAGCAGCTTTCCCCTGGGTCGCAATGAGCAGTTCTTC.

The chain recombines TRBV24-1 with TRBJ2-2; a weak D match, TRBD1 (6 bases). This CDR3 region has 14 residues. CDR1 and CDR2 from the germline V gene are KGHDR and SFDVKD. V dropped 2 bases and J dropped 5 bases, with 8 bases sitting between them. CDR3 sequence: CATSDYRVTGELFF. CDR3 coding DNA: TGTGCCACCAGTGATTACAGGGTGACCGGGGAGCTGTTTTTT.